These 12 T cell receptor beta chains were sequenced from one sample in a study of cytomegalovirus exposure and HLA in healthy donors. It was with 60 Vbeta and 13 Jbeta primers that the PCR ran. Data came from immunoSEQ multiplex PCR; TCRdb stores just in-frame clones and leaves some out. The sample has 70,000 to 85,000 clones, approximately 57% seen once. The sequencing sample was made of PBMCs. All receptors derive from a man aged 25 to 45 in good health and CMV-seropositive.

CDR3 sequence reads: CASSEHAGGNSPLHF. In DNA, the CDR3 is TGTGCCAGCAGTGAGCATGCAGGGGGCAATTCACCCCTCCACTTT. The rearrangement uses TRBV25-1 and TRBJ1-6; TRBD1 matches at 8 bases. Germline V gene lookup returns CDR1 MGHDK and CDR2 SYGVNS. This CDR3 is 15 amino acids long. The ends lost 3 bases at V and 7 bases at J; junction bases unmatched: 5.

The chain combines TRBV28 with TRBJ2-2, with TRBD2 matching 9 bases. The CDR3 contains 15 residues. V shed 3 bases and J 3 bases; nucleotides not matched to a gene: 2. Per the germline V gene, CDR1 is MDHEN and CDR2 is SYDVKM. The CDR3 sequence is CASSLGGRDTGELFF. The CDR3 DNA reads TGTGCCAGCAGTTTGGGCGGGAGGGACACCGGGGAGCTGTTTTTT.

This chain connects TRBV5-1 to TRBJ2-3, with D perhaps matching TRBD2 (6 bases). Deletions cut 6 bases from V and 2 bases from J, with 25 bases between. This CDR3 is 18 amino acids long. The germline V gene encodes CDR1 SGHRS and CDR2 YFSETQ. The CDR3 here is CASTPDETGTPITDTQYF. The CDR3 nucleotides are TGCGCCAGCACCCCAGACGAAACCGGGACTCCGATCACAGATACGCAGTATTTT.

This chain links TRBV28 with TRBJ1-2, with a tentative D call TRBD1 (6 bases). V lost 4 bases, J lost 12 bases, and 15 bases lay in between. Per germline, CDR1 MDHEN and CDR2 SYDVKM. The CDR3 totals 12 residues. The CDR3 reads CASSSEGVGNTF. The CDR3 DNA follows: TGTGCCAGCAGTTCTGAGGGGGTGGGAAACACCTTC.

The chain recombines TRBV7-6 with TRBJ1-1, with a possible D match to TRBD1 (6 bases). CDR3 length: 18 residues. CDR1 and CDR2 from the germline V gene are SGHVS and FNYEAQ. With 3 bases removed from V and 0 bases from J, the gap between germline ends came to 20 bases. This chain's CDR3 is CASSFRQAQSIMNTEAFF. The CDR3 DNA follows: TGTGCCAGCAGCTTTAGACAGGCCCAAAGTATAATGAACACTGAAGCTTTCTTT.

This chain uses TRBV6-5 with TRBJ1-4; 8 positions agree with TRBD1. CDR3 length: 15 residues. Germline V gives CDR1 MNHEY, CDR2 SVGAGI. The V and J ends lost 7 bases and 8 bases, in that order; junction bases with no gene match: 12. Written as DNA, the CDR3 is TGTGCCAGCACCCGCTCCGGCTCAGGGGGCGAAAAACTGTTTTTT. Translated, it gives CASTRSGSGGEKLFF.

The gene calls are TRBV28 and TRBJ2-7, with a tentative D call TRBD1 (6 bases). The V end lost 3 bases, the J end lost 3 bases, and 12 bases lay between the germline ends. In germline, CDR1 is MDHEN, CDR2 SYDVKM. CDR3 length: 14 residues. The CDR3 DNA sequence: TGTGCCAGCAGTTTTCAGGGACAAGTCTACGAGCAGTACTTC. It translates to CASSFQGQVYEQYF.

V gene TRBV7-3 combines with J gene TRBJ2-2, with D possibly TRBD1 on 5 matching bases. Trimming shortened V by 5 bases and J by 4 bases, and 14 bases separated the two germline ends. This CDR3 region has 15 residues. In germline, CDR1 is SGHTA, CDR2 FQGTGA. CDR3 bases: TGTGCCAGCAGCCCCACTTCTGACAGCACCGGGGAGCTGTTTTTT. Amino acid sequence: CASSPTSDSTGELFF.

The V and J genes are TRBV9 and TRBJ2-1; 7 bases fit TRBD1. CDR1 is SGDLS and CDR2 is YYNGEE in the germline V gene. The trim removed 0 bases at V and 4 bases at J, leaving 4 bases unmatched. There are 15 residues in the CDR3. Here the CDR3 DNA reads TGTGCCAGCAGCGTAGGAGGACAGGAGTACAATGAGCAGTTCTTC. The encoded protein is CASSVGGQEYNEQFF.

J is TRBJ2-5 and V is TRBV29-1; 7 nucleotides match TRBD2. CDR1 and CDR2 from the germline V gene are SQVTM and ANQGSEA. Unmatched junction bases numbered 5, after V lost 1 base and J lost 3 bases. CDR3 length: 14 residues. CDR3 DNA: TGCAGCGTTGAAGGACTAGCTTATAAAGAGACCCAGTACTTC. It encodes CSVEGLAYKETQYF.

CDR3 DNA: TGCGCCAGCAGCCAAGATACGGGAGGGCCAGGGGGTGAGCAGTTCTTC. This codes for CASSQDTGGPGGEQFF. The chain employs TRBV4-3 and TRBJ2-1; D is possibly TRBD2 (8 bases). Trimming left V 0 bases short and J 9 bases short, with 18 bases between. This CDR3 spans 16 amino acids. Germline V lookup: CDR1 LGHNA, CDR2 YSLEER.

This chain uses TRBV7-2 with TRBJ1-2, with D perhaps matching TRBD1 (6 bases). This CDR3 contains 15 residues. The germline V gene has CDR1 SGHTA and CDR2 FQGNSA. V shed 0 bases and J shed 4 bases, with 12 bases lying between them. CDR3 bases: TGTGCCAGCAGCTTAGCTGGACAGACCCTCTATGGCTACACCTTC. Its translation: CASSLAGQTLYGYTF.